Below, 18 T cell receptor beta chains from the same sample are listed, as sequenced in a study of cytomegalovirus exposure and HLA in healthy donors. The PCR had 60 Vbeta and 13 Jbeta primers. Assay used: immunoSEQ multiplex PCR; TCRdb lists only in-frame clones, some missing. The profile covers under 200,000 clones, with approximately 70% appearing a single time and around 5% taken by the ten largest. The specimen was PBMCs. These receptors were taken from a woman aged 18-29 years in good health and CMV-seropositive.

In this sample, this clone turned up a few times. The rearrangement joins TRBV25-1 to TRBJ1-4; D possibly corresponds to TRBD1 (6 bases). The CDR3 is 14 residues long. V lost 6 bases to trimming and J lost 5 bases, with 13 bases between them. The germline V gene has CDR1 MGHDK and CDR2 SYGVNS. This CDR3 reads CASSLPGANEKLFF. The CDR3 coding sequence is TGTGCCAGCAGCTTGCCAGGGGCCAATGAAAAACTGTTTTTT.

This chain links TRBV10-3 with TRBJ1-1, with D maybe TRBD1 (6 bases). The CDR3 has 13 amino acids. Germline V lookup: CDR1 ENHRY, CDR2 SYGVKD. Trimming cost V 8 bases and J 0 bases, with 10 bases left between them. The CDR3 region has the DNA TGTGCCATCGCGGACAGCTTGAACACTGAAGCTTTCTTT. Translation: CAIADSLNTEAFF.

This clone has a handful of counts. The CDR3 region is CASSALTSGGYNEQFF. The CDR3 region has the DNA TGTGCCAGCAGTGCACTGACTAGCGGGGGGTACAATGAGCAGTTCTTC. The V and J genes are TRBV2 and TRBJ2-1; 13 nucleotides agree with TRBD2. V gave up 4 bases and J gave up 4 bases; unmatched junction bases: 4. CDR1 SNHLY and CDR2 FYNNEI come from the germline V gene. The CDR3 totals 16 residues.

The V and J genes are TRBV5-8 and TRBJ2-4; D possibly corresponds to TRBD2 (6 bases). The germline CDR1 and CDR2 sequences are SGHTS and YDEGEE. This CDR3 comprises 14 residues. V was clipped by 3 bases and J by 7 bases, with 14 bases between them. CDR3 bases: TGTGCCAGCAGCTCATGGGGCGGGGACAACATTCAGTACTTC. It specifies CASSSWGGDNIQYF. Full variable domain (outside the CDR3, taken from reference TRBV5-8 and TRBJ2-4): EAGVTQSPTHLIKTRGQQATLRCSPISGHTSVYWYQQALGLGLQFLLWYDEGEERNRGNFPPRFSGRQFPNYSSELNVNALELEDSALYLCASSSWGGDNIQYFGAGTRLSVL.

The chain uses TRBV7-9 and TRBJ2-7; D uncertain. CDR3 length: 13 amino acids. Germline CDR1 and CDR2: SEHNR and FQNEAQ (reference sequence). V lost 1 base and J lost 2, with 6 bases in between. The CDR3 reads CASSLGLAYEQYF. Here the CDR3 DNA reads TGTGCCAGCAGCTTAGGGCTAGCCTACGAGCAGTACTTC.

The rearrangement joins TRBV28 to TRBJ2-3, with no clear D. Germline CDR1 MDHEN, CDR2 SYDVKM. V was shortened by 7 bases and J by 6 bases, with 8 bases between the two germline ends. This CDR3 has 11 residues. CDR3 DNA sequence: TGTGCCAGCACAGGAAGGGATACGCAGTATTTT. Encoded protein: CASTGRDTQYF.

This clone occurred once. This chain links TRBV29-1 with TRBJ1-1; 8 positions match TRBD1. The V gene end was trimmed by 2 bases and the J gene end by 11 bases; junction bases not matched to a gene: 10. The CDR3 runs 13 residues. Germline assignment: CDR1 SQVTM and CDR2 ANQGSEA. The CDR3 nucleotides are TGCAGCGTTGAAACCGGACAGGGTATCGGGGCTTTCTTT. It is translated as CSVETGQGIGAFF.

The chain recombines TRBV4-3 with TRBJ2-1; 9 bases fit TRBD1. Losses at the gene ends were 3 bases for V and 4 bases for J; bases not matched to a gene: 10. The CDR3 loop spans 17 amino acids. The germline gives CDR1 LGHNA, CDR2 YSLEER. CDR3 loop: CASSQARTGAGYNEQFF. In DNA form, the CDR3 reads TGCGCCAGCAGCCAGGCAAGGACAGGGGCAGGGTACAATGAGCAGTTCTTC.

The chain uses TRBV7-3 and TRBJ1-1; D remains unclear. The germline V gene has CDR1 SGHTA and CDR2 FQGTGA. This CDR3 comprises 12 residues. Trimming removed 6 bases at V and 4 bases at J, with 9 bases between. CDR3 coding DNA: TGTGCCAGCAGGGGTAGCGGCACTGAAGCTTTCTTT. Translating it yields CASRGSGTEAFF.

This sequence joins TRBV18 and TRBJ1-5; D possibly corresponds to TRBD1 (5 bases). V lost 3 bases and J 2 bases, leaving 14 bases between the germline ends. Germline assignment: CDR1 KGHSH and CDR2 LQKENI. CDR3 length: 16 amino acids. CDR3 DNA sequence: TGTGCCAGCTCACCGGACGGGGGAGTTGGCAATCAGCCCCAGCATTTT. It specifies CASSPDGGVGNQPQHF.

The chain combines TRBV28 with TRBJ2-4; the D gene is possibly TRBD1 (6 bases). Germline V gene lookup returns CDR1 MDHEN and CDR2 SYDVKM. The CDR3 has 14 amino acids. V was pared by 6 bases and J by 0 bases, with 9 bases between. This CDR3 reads CASRPGVAKNIQYF. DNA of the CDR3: TGTGCCAGCAGACCAGGGGTAGCCAAAAACATTCAGTACTTC.

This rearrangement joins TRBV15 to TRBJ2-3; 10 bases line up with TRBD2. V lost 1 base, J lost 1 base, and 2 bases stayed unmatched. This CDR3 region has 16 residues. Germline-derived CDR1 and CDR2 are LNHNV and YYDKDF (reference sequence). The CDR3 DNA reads TGTGCCACCAGCAGAGGGCTAGCGGGGGGCACAGATACGCAGTATTTT. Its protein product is CATSRGLAGGTDTQYF.

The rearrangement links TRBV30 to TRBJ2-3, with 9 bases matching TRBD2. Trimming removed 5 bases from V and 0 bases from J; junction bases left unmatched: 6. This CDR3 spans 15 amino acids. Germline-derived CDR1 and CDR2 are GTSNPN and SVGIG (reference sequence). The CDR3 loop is CAWGAGGSSTDTQYF. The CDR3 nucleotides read TGTGCCTGGGGGGCGGGGGGGTCTAGCACAGATACGCAGTATTTT. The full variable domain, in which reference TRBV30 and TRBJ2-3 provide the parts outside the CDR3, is SQTIHQWPATLVQPVGSPLSLECTVEGTSNPNLYWYRQAAGRGLQLLFYSVGIGQISSEVPQNLSASRPQDRQFILSSKKLLLSDSGFYLCAWGAGGSSTDTQYFGPGTRLTVL.

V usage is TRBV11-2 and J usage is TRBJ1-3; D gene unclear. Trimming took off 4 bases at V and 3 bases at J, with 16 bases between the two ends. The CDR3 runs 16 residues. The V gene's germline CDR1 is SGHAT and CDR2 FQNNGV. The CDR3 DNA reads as TGTGCCAGCAGCTCGGTACGCGGGCCTAGTGGAAACACCATATATTTT. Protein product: CASSSVRGPSGNTIYF.

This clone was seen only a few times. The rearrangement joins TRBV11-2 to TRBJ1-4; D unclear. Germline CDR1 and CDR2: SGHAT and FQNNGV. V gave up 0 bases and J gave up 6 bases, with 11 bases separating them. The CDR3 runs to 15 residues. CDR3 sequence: CASSLELTADEKLFF. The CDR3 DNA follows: TGTGCCAGCAGCTTAGAGTTAACAGCCGATGAAAAACTGTTTTTT. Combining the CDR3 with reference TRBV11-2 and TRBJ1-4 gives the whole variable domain EAGVAQSPRYKIIEKRQSVAFWCNPISGHATLYWYQQILGQGPKLLIQFQNNGVVDDSQLPKDRFSAERLKGVDSTLKIQPAKLEDSAVYLCASSLELTADEKLFFGSGTQLSVL.

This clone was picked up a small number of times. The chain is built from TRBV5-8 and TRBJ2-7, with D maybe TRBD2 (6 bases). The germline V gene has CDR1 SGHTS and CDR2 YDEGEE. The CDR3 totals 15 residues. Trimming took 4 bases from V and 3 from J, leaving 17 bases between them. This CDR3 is CASSPEEGIFYEQYF. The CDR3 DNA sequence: TGTGCCAGCAGCCCCGAGGAGGGTATTTTCTACGAGCAGTACTTC.

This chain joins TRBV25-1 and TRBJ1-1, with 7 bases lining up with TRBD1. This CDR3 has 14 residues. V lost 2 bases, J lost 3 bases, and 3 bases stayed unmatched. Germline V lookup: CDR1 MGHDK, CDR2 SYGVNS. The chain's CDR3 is CASSETGDYTEAFF. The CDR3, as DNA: TGTGCCAGCAGTGAAACAGGGGATTACACTGAAGCTTTCTTT.

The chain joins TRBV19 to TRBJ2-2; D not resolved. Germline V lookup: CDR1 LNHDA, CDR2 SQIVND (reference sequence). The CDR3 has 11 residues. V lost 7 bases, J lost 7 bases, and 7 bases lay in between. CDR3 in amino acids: CASTPGGELFF. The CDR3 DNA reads TGTGCCAGTACCCCGGGCGGGGAGCTGTTTTTT.